The rows below give T cell receptor beta chains drawn from one sample of a study of cytomegalovirus exposure and HLA in healthy donors. The repertoire was sequenced with immunoSEQ multiplex PCR; TCRdb's copy has only in-frame clones and lacks some. The data contain over 150,000 clones, 75% to 85% of them singletons. The sample consisted of PBMCs. The origin of the receptors is a boy aged 5-17 years in good health and CMV-seronegative. Both conserved end residues are part of each CDR3. D genes are given only for firm matches. Clone size is shown for a subset of rows, as once, few, many or a class of expanded clone.

j_call d_call v_call clone_size cdr3_aa cdr3_nt
TRBJ2-2 . TRBV19 . CASRSFSANTGELFF TGTGCCAGTAGGAGCTTCTCCGCGAACACCGGGGAGCTGTTTTTT
TRBJ2-5 . TRBV7-8 . CASSLPLQETQYF TGTGCCAGCAGCCTCCCCCTCCAAGAGACCCAGTACTTC
TRBJ2-2 TRBD1 TRBV9 . CASSVDRGTGELFF TGTGCCAGCAGCGTAGACAGGGGAACCGGGGAGCTGTTTTTT
TRBJ2-7 . TRBV5-1 . CASSLQGNTPYEQYF TGCGCCAGCAGCTTGCAGGGCAATACACCCTACGAGCAGTACTTC
TRBJ2-1 . TRBV19 . CASSRLVPGDPYNEQFF TGTGCCAGTAGTAGACTCGTCCCAGGGGATCCCTACAATGAGCAGTTCTTC
TRBJ1-4 . TRBV5-4 . CASSLRGKQEKLFF TGTGCCAGCAGCTTGAGGGGAAAACAGGAAAAACTGTTTTTT
TRBJ2-3 TRBD2 TRBV2 . CASSVRLAGGTDTQYF TGTGCCAGCAGTGTTAGGCTAGCGGGGGGCACAGATACGCAGTATTTT
TRBJ1-1 TRBD1 TRBV5-1 . CASSRVQGGTEAFF TGCGCCAGCAGCCGGGTACAGGGGGGCACTGAAGCTTTCTTT
TRBJ2-2 . TRBV6-4 . CASSVAQDTGELFF TGTGCCAGCAGTGTTGCACAGGACACCGGGGAGCTGTTTTTT
TRBJ1-2 . TRBV6-1 . CASSEVGTAYGYTF TGTGCCAGCAGTGAAGTTGGGACTGCGTATGGCTACACCTTC
TRBJ1-2 . TRBV11-2 . CASSISLQGGYTF TGTGCCAGCAGCATCAGTCTACAGGGAGGCTACACCTTC
TRBJ2-1 . TRBV9 . CASSVLTSSNEQFF TGTGCCAGCAGCGTTTTGACTAGTTCGAATGAGCAGTTCTTC
TRBJ2-5 TRBD1 TRBV4-2 . CASSTGVKEETQYF TGTGCCAGCAGCACAGGGGTGAAGGAAGAGACCCAGTACTTC
TRBJ2-7 TRBD2 TRBV5-8 . CASSLILAGALWEQYF TGTGCCAGCAGCTTGATTCTAGCGGGAGCCCTCTGGGAGCAGTACTTC
TRBJ1-2 . TRBV9 few CASSVATGPGGYGYTF TGTGCCAGCAGCGTAGCTACTGGGCCGGGAGGATATGGCTACACCTTC
TRBJ1-4 TRBD1 TRBV7-9 . CASSFLGQGVGTTNEKLFF TGTGCCAGCAGCTTCTTGGGACAGGGGGTGGGCACAACTAATGAAAAACTGTTTTTT
TRBJ1-1 TRBD1 TRBV4-1 . CASSQTNAGGPRAFF TGCGCCAGCAGCCAAACTAACGCAGGGGGGCCCCGAGCTTTCTTT
TRBJ1-1 TRBD1 TRBV4-2 . CASSQRQGENTEAFF TGTGCCAGCAGCCAACGACAGGGGGAGAACACTGAAGCTTTCTTT
TRBJ2-5 . TRBV7-2 . CASSPAGIQETQYF TGTGCCAGCAGCCCCGCAGGGATACAAGAGACCCAGTACTTC
TRBJ2-3 TRBD1 TRBV7-9 . CASSRNRGPSDTQYF TGTGCCAGCAGCCGGAACAGGGGACCCTCAGATACGCAGTATTTT
TRBJ2-1 . TRBV9 . CASSVSGVPYEQFF TGTGCCAGCAGCGTTTCAGGGGTTCCGTATGAGCAGTTCTTC
TRBJ1-1 TRBD1 TRBV7-9 . CASSPRGTVTNTEAFF TGTGCCAGCAGCCCCCGGGGGACAGTAACGAACACTGAAGCTTTCTTT
TRBJ2-7 TRBD1 TRBV4-1 . CASSPGGPYEQYF TGCGCCAGCAGCCCAGGGGGACCCTACGAGCAGTACTTC
TRBJ2-7 . TRBV9 . CASSVAGNTYEQYF TGTGCCAGCAGCGTTGCGGGAAATACCTACGAGCAGTACTTC
TRBJ1-3 . TRBV2 . CASSERVSGNTIYF TGTGCCAGCAGTGAGAGGGTCTCTGGAAACACCATATATTTT